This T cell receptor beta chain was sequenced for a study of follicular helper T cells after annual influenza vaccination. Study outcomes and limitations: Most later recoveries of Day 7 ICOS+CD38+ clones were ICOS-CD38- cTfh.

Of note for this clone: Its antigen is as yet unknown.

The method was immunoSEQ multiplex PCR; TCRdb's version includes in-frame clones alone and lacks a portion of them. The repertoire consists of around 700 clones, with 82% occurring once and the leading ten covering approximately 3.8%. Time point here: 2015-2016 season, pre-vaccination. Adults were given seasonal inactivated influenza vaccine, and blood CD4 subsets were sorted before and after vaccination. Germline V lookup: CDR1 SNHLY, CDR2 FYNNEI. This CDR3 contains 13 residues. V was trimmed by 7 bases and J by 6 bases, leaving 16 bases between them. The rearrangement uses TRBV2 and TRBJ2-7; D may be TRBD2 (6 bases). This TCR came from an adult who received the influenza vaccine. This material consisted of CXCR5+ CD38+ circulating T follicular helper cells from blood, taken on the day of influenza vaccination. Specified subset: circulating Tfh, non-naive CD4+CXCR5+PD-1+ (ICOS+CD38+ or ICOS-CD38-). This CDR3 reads CASTPGASVEQYF. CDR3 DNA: TGTGCCAGCACCCCGGGAGCCTCGGTCGAGCAGTACTTC.